A selection of T cell receptor beta chains follows, all from one sample in a study of vaccination effects on CD4 cells after COVID-19. These receptors lack a known antigen. Libraries were prepared by immunoSEQ multiplex PCR; TCRdb keeps only in-frame clonotypes and omits some of them. The table shows 50,000 to 60,000 clones, with about four fifths occurring only once. Sequencing was performed on CD4+ T cells from PBMCs cultured without peptide, taken after COVID-19 vaccination. Receptor source: a human donor who received a COVID-19 vaccine. Both conserved end residues are part of each CDR3. Each record gives: D gene, clone size, J gene, V gene, CDR3 length, CDR3 DNA, CDR3 protein. D genes are given only for firm matches. Clone size is stated in some rows and not others, as once, few, many or a class when expanded.

d_gene: TRBD1; abundance: .; j_gene: TRBJ1-5; v_gene: TRBV24-1; len: 15; CDR3nt: TGTGCCACCAGTGACGGGACAGTTTACAATCAGCCCCAGCATTTT; CDR3aa: CATSDGTVYNQPQHF
d_gene: TRBD1; abundance: .; j_gene: TRBJ1-2; v_gene: TRBV5-1; len: 15; CDR3nt: TGCGCCAGCAGCTCCCGACAGGGGGGGGTAGATGGCTACACCTTC; CDR3aa: CASSSRQGGVDGYTF
d_gene: .; abundance: few; j_gene: TRBJ1-2; v_gene: TRBV3-1/TRBV3-2; len: 14; CDR3nt: TGTGCCAGCAGCCAAGCCAGGGGTATTTGGGGCTACACCTTC; CDR3aa: CASSQARGIWGYTF
d_gene: .; abundance: .; j_gene: TRBJ2-7; v_gene: TRBV5-4; len: 13; CDR3nt: TGTGCCAGCAGCTTGGGGGCGGCCTACGAGCAGTACTTC; CDR3aa: CASSLGAAYEQYF
d_gene: .; abundance: .; j_gene: TRBJ2-2; v_gene: TRBV9; len: 14; CDR3nt: TGTGCCAGCAGTCCCGTGTTTGGCACCGGGGAGCTGTTTTTT; CDR3aa: CASSPVFGTGELFF
d_gene: TRBD1; abundance: .; j_gene: TRBJ2-1; v_gene: TRBV7-7; len: 15; CDR3nt: TGTGCTAGCAGCTCGGGGACAGGAAGATACAATGAGCAGTTCTTC; CDR3aa: CASSSGTGRYNEQFF
d_gene: .; abundance: .; j_gene: TRBJ1-5; v_gene: TRBV2; len: 13; CDR3nt: TGTGCCAGTCAGGACTCTAGCAATCAGCCCCAGCATTTT; CDR3aa: CASQDSSNQPQHF
d_gene: TRBD1; abundance: .; j_gene: TRBJ2-2; v_gene: TRBV27; len: 14; CDR3nt: TGTGCCAGCCGACAAGGGGGCGACACCGGGGAGCTGTTTTTT; CDR3aa: CASRQGGDTGELFF
d_gene: .; abundance: .; j_gene: TRBJ2-3; v_gene: TRBV24-1; len: 13; CDR3nt: TGTGCCACCAGTGACCCTCGAGGAGATACGCAGTATTTT; CDR3aa: CATSDPRGDTQYF
d_gene: .; abundance: .; j_gene: TRBJ2-1; v_gene: TRBV30; len: 12; CDR3nt: TGTGCCTGGAGTGTACTATTTGGTGAGCAGTTCTTC; CDR3aa: CAWSVLFGEQFF
d_gene: .; abundance: .; j_gene: TRBJ2-7; v_gene: TRBV4-1; len: 14; CDR3nt: TGCGCCAGCAGCCAAGGAGGGGGGGCAGGGGAGCAGTACTTC; CDR3aa: CASSQGGGAGEQYF
d_gene: TRBD2; abundance: .; j_gene: TRBJ2-7; v_gene: TRBV10-3; len: 14; CDR3nt: TGTGCCATCAGAGGGACTAGCGGGTGGAACGAGCAGTACTTC; CDR3aa: CAIRGTSGWNEQYF
d_gene: TRBD2; abundance: .; j_gene: TRBJ2-1; v_gene: TRBV2; len: 15; CDR3nt: TGTGCCAGCAGTGAGGCTAGCGGCTCCTACAATGAGCAGTTCTTC; CDR3aa: CASSEASGSYNEQFF
d_gene: .; abundance: .; j_gene: TRBJ2-7; v_gene: TRBV5-4; len: 12; CDR3nt: TGTGCCAGCAGCTTGGGTACTGGCGAGCAGTACTTC; CDR3aa: CASSLGTGEQYF
d_gene: TRBD1; abundance: .; j_gene: TRBJ2-1; v_gene: TRBV3-1/TRBV3-2; len: 15; CDR3nt: TGTGCCAGCAGCCGTCCCGGGACAGGGGGCAATGAGCAGTTCTTC; CDR3aa: CASSRPGTGGNEQFF
d_gene: TRBD1; abundance: .; j_gene: TRBJ1-2; v_gene: TRBV30; len: 15; CDR3nt: TGTGCCTGGAGCCACACCGGGACAGGGGTCTATGGCTACACCTTC; CDR3aa: CAWSHTGTGVYGYTF
d_gene: TRBD1; abundance: .; j_gene: TRBJ1-2; v_gene: TRBV5-4; len: 14; CDR3nt: TGTGCCAGCAGCTTGTCAGGGGGCTATAGGGGCTACACCTTC; CDR3aa: CASSLSGGYRGYTF
d_gene: TRBD2; abundance: .; j_gene: TRBJ2-7; v_gene: TRBV18; len: 16; CDR3nt: TGTGCCAGCTCCCCGCAAAGCGGGGGACGTCCCTACGAGCAGTACTTC; CDR3aa: CASSPQSGGRPYEQYF
d_gene: TRBD1; abundance: .; j_gene: TRBJ1-6; v_gene: TRBV7-9; len: 17; CDR3nt: TGTGCCAGCAGCGTTAGGGAGGGGACAGGGTCGTTTTCACCCCTCCACTTT; CDR3aa: CASSVREGTGSFSPLHF
d_gene: TRBD1; abundance: .; j_gene: TRBJ1-3; v_gene: TRBV27; len: 14; CDR3nt: TGTGCCAGCAGTGTCACAGGGGATGGAAACACCATATATTTT; CDR3aa: CASSVTGDGNTIYF
d_gene: TRBD1; abundance: few; j_gene: TRBJ1-1; v_gene: TRBV5-5; len: 14; CDR3nt: TGTGCCAGCAGCTCGACAGGGGTGAACACTGAAGCTTTCTTT; CDR3aa: CASSSTGVNTEAFF
d_gene: .; abundance: .; j_gene: TRBJ1-1; v_gene: TRBV6-2/TRBV6-3; len: 12; CDR3nt: TGTGCCAGCAGTTATGAGAGGGGTGAAGCTTTCTTT; CDR3aa: CASSYERGEAFF
d_gene: .; abundance: .; j_gene: TRBJ1-1; v_gene: TRBV11-2; len: 14; CDR3nt: TGTGCCAGCAGCTTAGGGCAGGGGAGCACTGAAGCTTTCTTT; CDR3aa: CASSLGQGSTEAFF
d_gene: .; abundance: .; j_gene: TRBJ2-7; v_gene: TRBV11-2; len: 14; CDR3nt: TGTGCCAGCAGCCCAGGGTCACCGACCTACGAGCAGTACTTC; CDR3aa: CASSPGSPTYEQYF
d_gene: .; abundance: .; j_gene: TRBJ2-7; v_gene: TRBV7-2; len: 13; CDR3nt: TGTGCCAGCAGCCTACTAGCAGACTTCGAGCAGTACTTC; CDR3aa: CASSLLADFEQYF
d_gene: TRBD1; abundance: once; j_gene: TRBJ1-1; v_gene: TRBV11-2; len: 19; CDR3nt: TGTGCCAGCAGCTTAGACCCCGGACAGGGAAGGAAGAGATACACTGAAGCTTTCTTT; CDR3aa: CASSLDPGQGRKRYTEAFF
d_gene: .; abundance: few; j_gene: TRBJ2-3; v_gene: TRBV5-8; len: 12; CDR3nt: TGTGCCAGCAGCACCCTCACAGATACGCAGTATTTT; CDR3aa: CASSTLTDTQYF
d_gene: .; abundance: .; j_gene: TRBJ2-2; v_gene: TRBV6-6; len: 15; CDR3nt: TGTGCCACCACGCCTTCACGGGACTTTACCGGGGAGCTGTTTTTT; CDR3aa: CATTPSRDFTGELFF
d_gene: TRBD1; abundance: .; j_gene: TRBJ2-2; v_gene: TRBV5-4; len: 16; CDR3nt: TGTGCCAGCAGCCGCCGACAGGGGGCCGGTACCGGGGAGCTGTTTTTT; CDR3aa: CASSRRQGAGTGELFF
d_gene: .; abundance: .; j_gene: TRBJ1-1; v_gene: TRBV3-1/TRBV3-2; len: 12; CDR3nt: TGTGCCAGCACCTCGGGCGATACTGAAGCTTTCTTT; CDR3aa: CASTSGDTEAFF
d_gene: TRBD1; abundance: .; j_gene: TRBJ2-7; v_gene: TRBV27; len: 17; CDR3nt: TGTGCCAGCAGTTTATCCCGCCGAGGACAGGGGGAGGACGAGCAGTACTTC; CDR3aa: CASSLSRRGQGEDEQYF
d_gene: .; abundance: .; j_gene: TRBJ2-1; v_gene: TRBV5-6; len: 15; CDR3nt: TGTGCCAGCAGCTTGGGCCCGGGACTCTACAATGAGCAGTTCTTC; CDR3aa: CASSLGPGLYNEQFF
d_gene: TRBD1; abundance: once; j_gene: TRBJ1-2; v_gene: TRBV7-9; len: 15; CDR3nt: TGTGCCAGCAGCTCGGGGGACAGGGGGCATCGTGGCTACACCTTC; CDR3aa: CASSSGDRGHRGYTF
d_gene: TRBD1; abundance: .; j_gene: TRBJ1-5; v_gene: TRBV19; len: 15; CDR3nt: TGTGCCAGTAGTATCCAACAGGGGATAAAGGGGACCCAGCATTTT; CDR3aa: CASSIQQGIKGTQHF
d_gene: .; abundance: .; j_gene: TRBJ1-1; v_gene: TRBV29-1; len: 13; CDR3nt: TGCAGCGTTGATATCAGGCAGAACACTGAAGCTTTCTTT; CDR3aa: CSVDIRQNTEAFF
d_gene: TRBD1; abundance: .; j_gene: TRBJ1-1; v_gene: TRBV18; len: 19; CDR3nt: TGTGCCAGCTCACCGCCGCAATGGGACAGGGGGCTAAGGAACACTGAAGCTTTCTTT; CDR3aa: CASSPPQWDRGLRNTEAFF
d_gene: .; abundance: .; j_gene: TRBJ2-7; v_gene: TRBV7-2; len: 15; CDR3nt: TGTGCCAGCAGCTTAGAGAGGGGATTCTCCTACGAGCAGTACTTC; CDR3aa: CASSLERGFSYEQYF
d_gene: .; abundance: .; j_gene: TRBJ2-3; v_gene: TRBV7-2; len: 16; CDR3nt: TGTGCCAGCAGCCCACGAGGGCAGCGGAGCACAGATACGCAGTATTTT; CDR3aa: CASSPRGQRSTDTQYF
d_gene: TRBD1; abundance: .; j_gene: TRBJ2-6; v_gene: TRBV30; len: 17; CDR3nt: TGTGCCTGGGATAGGGACAGGGGGTTTTCTGGGGCCAACGTCCTGACTTTC; CDR3aa: CAWDRDRGFSGANVLTF
d_gene: .; abundance: .; j_gene: TRBJ1-3; v_gene: TRBV2; len: 14; CDR3nt: TGTGCCAGCAGTGAGGGGAGGGGTGGAAACACCATATATTTT; CDR3aa: CASSEGRGGNTIYF